This TCR beta chain derives from a study of blood T cell repertoires in COVID-19. Looked up from germline, CDR1 is ENHRY and CDR2 is SYGVKD. V lost 4 bases to trimming and J lost 2 bases; unmatched junction nucleotides: 18. The CDR3 loop spans 19 amino acids. Authors' data handling: Reference gene primer amplification yielded estimated nucleated cell counts. The method was immunoSEQ multiplex PCR; TCRdb's version includes in-frame clones alone and lacks a portion of them. The V and J calls and the clone size are those of that table, but D and trimming were determined from the DNA. Here the sample spans approximately 250,000 clones, around 86% being singletons.

The clonotype originates from a woman in her sixties or seventies with COVID-19, enrolled during active disease. Input material: peripheral blood. V is TRBV10-3 and J is TRBJ1-1; TRBD1 agrees at 8 bases. For the CDR3, the DNA is TGTGCCATCAGTGGGGGCCCCCCGGATCCCGGACAGGGAAACACTGAAGCTTTCTTT. Its translation: CAISGGPPDPGQGNTEAFF.